The next 17 T cell receptor beta chains were all read from a single sample in a study of CD8 T cells in Susac syndrome. cDNA came from roughly 0.47 to 1 ug RNA primed by random hexamers. TCRdb re-called the immunoSEQ multiplex PCR reads through MiXCR, storing one row per CDR3 protein. Of about 180,000 distinct CDR3 sequences in the sample, 95% to 97% were seen once. The sequenced sample consisted of CD4+ T cells from PBMCs. These TCRs come from a human donor with Susac syndrome.

The rearrangement uses TRBV12-3 or TRBV12-4 and TRBJ2-1; a possible D gene is TRBD1 (5 bases). The CDR3 sequence is 15 residues long. Trimming stripped 6 bases from V and 5 bases from J, with 17 bases between. The CDR3 DNA follows: TGTGCCAGCAGCCCGGGCAGTTTGGGGCACAATGAGCAGTTCTTC. It encodes CASSPGSLGHNEQFF.

The J gene is TRBJ1-3, the V gene TRBV11-2; no definite D call. The CDR3 extends over 13 amino acids. The ends were cut back, 4 bases at V and 4 bases at J, with 8 bases in the middle. Germline assignment: CDR1 SGHAT and CDR2 FQNNGV. CDR3 protein: CASSYSSGNTIYF. Here the CDR3 DNA reads TGTGCCAGCAGCTACAGTTCAGGAAACACCATATATTTT.

The chain recombines TRBV13 with TRBJ1-2; 7 bases align to TRBD1. The J segment lost 2 bases and the V segment lost 4 bases, leaving 7 bases of the junction unmatched. From germline, CDR1 is PRHDT and CDR2 FYEKMQ (reference sequence). This CDR3 has 15 residues. This chain's CDR3 is CASSSAGQWNYGYTF. The DNA of the CDR3 is TGTGCCAGCAGCTCTGCGGGACAGTGGAACTATGGCTACACCTTC.

This clonotype was observed a single time. V gene TRBV24-1 combines with J gene TRBJ2-7; the D is unclear. Germline CDR1 and CDR2: KGHDR and SFDVKD. This CDR3 contains 11 residues. With 1 base removed from V and 6 bases from J, the gap between germline ends came to 3 bases. The CDR3 nucleotides read TGTGCCACCAGTGATTTCAGCGAGCAGTACTTC. Translating gives CATSDFSEQYF.

This chain uses TRBV7-2 with TRBJ2-5; 9 bases are shared with TRBD1. The CDR3 extends over 13 amino acids. V lost 9 bases to trimming and J lost 9 bases; unmatched junction nucleotides: 11. Looked up from germline, CDR1 is SGHTA and CDR2 is FQGNSA. Here the CDR3 DNA reads TGTGCCAGGGGGGACAGGGACCGCGGAGCCCAGTACTTC. Protein sequence: CARGDRDRGAQYF.

V usage is TRBV29-1 and J usage is TRBJ2-5; the match to TRBD2 covers 9 bases. Germline lookup yields CDR1 SQVTM and CDR2 ANQGSEA. Trimming took 5 bases from V and 1 from J; bases not matched to a gene: 5. This CDR3 comprises 14 residues. The CDR3: CSVSLAGPQETQYF. For the CDR3, the DNA is TGCAGCGTTTCCCTAGCGGGGCCCCAAGAGACCCAGTACTTC.

V is TRBV4-2 and J is TRBJ2-7; a possible D gene is TRBD1 (6 bases). Per the germline V gene, CDR1 is LGHNA and CDR2 is YNFKEQ. The CDR3 has 15 amino acids. V gave up 0 bases and J gave up 7 bases, with 16 bases separating them. The CDR3 sequence: CASSQDPIQGREQYF. The CDR3, as DNA: TGTGCCAGCAGCCAAGATCCCATACAGGGTCGGGAGCAGTACTTC.

The chain combines TRBV20-1 with TRBJ1-1; perhaps TRBD1 as D (5 bases). Trimming took off 0 bases at V and 6 bases at J, with 17 bases between the two ends. This CDR3 has 15 amino acids. Looked up from germline, CDR1 is DFQATT and CDR2 is SNEGSKA (reference sequence). CDR3 loop: CSARETTPQGAEAFF. CDR3 bases: TGCAGTGCTAGAGAGACGACGCCTCAGGGAGCTGAAGCTTTCTTT.

The count of this clonotype is one. The chain joins TRBV7-2 to TRBJ2-7; 12 positions agree with TRBD2. Germline trimming cut 4 bases from V and 6 bases from J; bases unmatched to any gene: 10. Germline CDR1 SGHTA, CDR2 FQGNSA. The CDR3 runs 16 residues. CDR3 DNA: TGTGCCAGCAGCTCACCTAGCGGGAGGGCCGCCGTCGAGCAGTACTTC. Residues: CASSSPSGRAAVEQYF.

The chain links TRBV30 to TRBJ1-5; unclear D gene. Trimming removed 3 bases at V and 1 base at J, with 10 bases between. Germline loops: CDR1 GTSNPN, CDR2 SVGIG (reference sequence). The CDR3 is 14 residues long. The DNA of the CDR3 is TGTGCCTGGAGAACACCCGGGAGCAATCAGCCCCAGCATTTT. Translation: CAWRTPGSNQPQHF.

This chain links TRBV27 with TRBJ1-2, with no clear D. The length of the CDR3 is 13 residues. The ends were cut back, 8 bases at V and 3 bases at J, with 13 bases in the middle. Germline CDR1 is MNHEY and CDR2 is SMNVEV (reference sequence). The CDR3 here is CASGTPRHYGYTF. Here the CDR3 DNA reads TGTGCCAGCGGCACCCCACGCCACTATGGCTACACCTTC.

The chain joins TRBV20-1 to TRBJ2-1, with TRBD2 identical over 7 bases. Per the germline V gene, CDR1 is DFQATT and CDR2 is SNEGSKA (reference sequence). The CDR3 is made up of 14 amino acids. Germline trimming cut 2 bases from V and 3 bases from J; bases unmatched to any gene: 4. This CDR3 reads CSARRGGGYNEQFF. CDR3 coding DNA: TGCAGTGCTAGAAGGGGCGGGGGCTACAATGAGCAGTTCTTC.

The chain has TRBV29-1 and TRBJ1-5; no clear D. V was trimmed by 0 bases and J by 6 bases, leaving 12 bases between them. Germline V gene data show CDR1 as SQVTM and CDR2 as ANQGSEA. The CDR3 sequence is 14 residues long. CDR3 DNA: TGCAGCGTTGAAGATCGTGGATCGGGTCAGCCCCAGCATTTT. Its translation: CSVEDRGSGQPQHF.

J is TRBJ1-1 and V is TRBV5-1, with unresolved D. Germline lookup yields CDR1 SGHRS and CDR2 YFSETQ. This CDR3 region has 15 residues. The V and J ends lost 0 bases and 0 bases respectively, with 9 bases between them. CDR3 in amino acids: CASSLAGIMNTEAFF. CDR3 bases: TGCGCCAGCAGCTTGGCTGGCATAATGAACACTGAAGCTTTCTTT. The variable domain in full, completed from reference TRBV5-1 and TRBJ1-1, reads KAGVTQTPRYLIKTRGQQVTLSCSPISGHRSVSWYQQTPGQGLQFLFEYFSETQRNKGNFPGRFSGRQFSNSRSEMNVSTLELGDSALYLCASSLAGIMNTEAFFGQGTRLTVV.

V is TRBV2 and J is TRBJ1-5; D remains unclear. From germline, CDR1 is SNHLY and CDR2 FYNNEI. V lost 5 bases and J 7 bases, leaving 15 bases between the germline ends. This CDR3 has 14 residues. The CDR3 DNA reads as TGTGCCAGCAGTCCTCAGGCGCTGCGGCAGCCCCAGCATTTT. Translated, it gives CASSPQALRQPQHF. Together with reference TRBV2 and TRBJ1-5, the CDR3 gives the full variable domain: EPEVTQTPSHQVTQMGQEVILRCVPISNHLYFYWYRQILGQKVEFLVSFYNNEISEKSEIFDDQFSVERPDGSNFTLKIRSTKLEDSAMYFCASSPQALRQPQHFGDGTRLSIL.

Points on this clonotype: One end of the junction is discordant with germline, which a read error may explain. The gene calls are TRBV7-7 and TRBJ2-5, with TRBD2 identical over 13 bases. The CDR3 totals 15 residues. CDR1 is SSHAT and CDR2 is FNYEAQ in the germline V gene (reference sequence). DNA for the CDR3: TGTGCTAGCAGCATCGGACTAGCGGGAGTTGGGACCCAGTACTTC. Translation: CASSIGLAGVGTQYF.

This clonotype was observed once. This sequence joins TRBV6-5 and TRBJ2-2; 9 bases fit TRBD1. Germline V CDR1 and CDR2: MNHEY, SVGAGI. The CDR3 has 14 residues. V lost 6 bases, J lost 4 bases, and 3 bases stayed unmatched. CDR3 loop: CASRQGAPTGELFF. The CDR3 DNA follows: TGTGCCAGCAGACAGGGGGCCCCCACCGGGGAGCTGTTTTTT.